This is a list of T cell receptor beta chains from one sample in a study of blood T cell repertoires in COVID-19. Clones were read by immunoSEQ multiplex PCR, and TCRdb kept only the in-frame ones, dropping some. Of approximately 300,000 clones listed, 89% are singletons. Sequencing was performed on peripheral blood. These receptors came from a man between 18 and 35 years old who had recovered from COVID-19. The CDR3 runs from the conserved cysteine through the conserved F or W. D genes are given only for firm matches. Not all rows give a size; the values are once, few, many and, for expanded clones, a class.

J gene | D gene | clone size | V gene | CDR3 protein | CDR3 DNA
TRBJ1-1 | NA | NA | TRBV6-5 | CASSSIRGTEAFF | TGTGCCAGCAGTTCTATACGGGGAACTGAAGCTTTCTTT
TRBJ1-1 | TRBD1 | NA | TRBV18 | CASSPRDSISPEAFF | TGTGCCAGCTCACCCCGGGACAGCATATCCCCTGAAGCTTTCTTT
TRBJ1-4 | NA | NA | TRBV19 | CASRETAATLNEKLFF | TGTGCCAGTAGGGAGACAGCAGCAACCTTAAATGAAAAACTGTTTTTT
TRBJ1-6 | NA | NA | TRBV3-1/TRBV3-2 | CASSQDLGTPNSPLHF | TGTGCCAGCAGCCAAGATCTCGGGACACCCAATTCACCCCTCCACTTT
TRBJ1-2 | TRBD1 | NA | TRBV2 | CASRGGTALDGYTF | TGTGCCAGCAGGGGTGGGACAGCTCTAGATGGCTACACCTTC
TRBJ1-1 | TRBD1 | NA | TRBV13 | CASSFRGQAFF | TGTGCCAGCAGCTTCAGGGGGCAGGCTTTCTTT
TRBJ2-1 | NA | NA | TRBV15 | CATSRRPASEQFF | TGTGCCACCAGCAGACGCCCGGCTAGCGAGCAGTTCTTC
TRBJ1-6 | NA | once | TRBV6-6 | CASSQTYDSPLHF | TGTGCCAGCAGTCAGACATACGATTCACCCCTCCACTTT
TRBJ2-7 | NA | NA | TRBV7-9 | CASSLVSGVEQYF | TGTGCCAGCAGCTTAGTGTCAGGGGTCGAGCAGTACTTC
TRBJ1-2 | NA | NA | TRBV4-1 | CASSQDRQPHDGYTF | TGCGCCAGCAGCCAAGATCGACAGCCCCACGATGGCTACACCTTC
TRBJ1-2 | NA | NA | TRBV4-1 | CASSPRVEGRDYGYTF | TGCGCCAGCAGCCCGCGGGTGGAGGGAAGGGACTATGGCTACACCTTC
TRBJ2-6 | NA | NA | TRBV9 | CASSVPQAGANVLTF | TGTGCCAGCAGCGTACCCCAGGCTGGGGCCAACGTCCTGACTTTC
TRBJ1-1 | NA | NA | TRBV10-3 | CAISDTIGGVETEAFF | TGTGCCATCAGTGACACTATCGGAGGGGTGGAAACTGAAGCTTTCTTT
TRBJ1-3 | TRBD1 | NA | TRBV6-5 | CASTPGTGDTIYF | TGTGCCAGCACCCCCGGGACAGGGGACACCATATATTTT
TRBJ1-5 | NA | NA | TRBV7-2 | CASSLGGGGNQPQHF | TGTGCCAGCAGCTTAGGGGGAGGGGGCAATCAGCCCCAGCATTTT
TRBJ2-3 | NA | once | TRBV7-9 | CASSLASGFTDTQYF | TGTGCCAGCAGCTTAGCTAGCGGCTTCACAGATACGCAGTATTTT
TRBJ1-2 | NA | once | TRBV7-9 | CASSGQGPGGYTF | TGTGCCAGCAGCGGCCAGGGGCCCGGCGGCTACACCTTC
TRBJ2-1 | NA | NA | TRBV9 | CASSVGLATYNEQFF | TGTGCCAGCAGCGTAGGGCTAGCGACCTACAATGAGCAGTTCTTC
TRBJ1-6 | NA | NA | TRBV18 | CASSPGAGDSPLHF | TGTGCCAGCTCACCAGGGGCAGGGGACTCACCCCTCCACTTT
TRBJ2-1 | NA | NA | TRBV9 | CASSANYNEQFF | TGTGCCAGCAGCGCTAACTACAATGAGCAGTTCTTC
TRBJ1-1 | TRBD1 | NA | TRBV5-1 | CASSRDRGLTEAFF | TGCGCCAGCAGCCGGGACAGAGGCTTGACTGAAGCTTTCTTT
TRBJ1-2 | NA | once | TRBV1 | CTSSQDTAGACGYTF | TGCACCAGCAGCCAAGATACGGCAGGGGCCTGTGGCTACACCTTC
TRBJ2-2 | TRBD1 | NA | TRBV11-3 | CASSLAGTGNTGELFF | TGTGCCAGCAGCTTAGCCGGGACAGGGAACACCGGGGAGCTGTTTTTT
TRBJ1-2 | TRBD1 | few | TRBV6-2/TRBV6-3 | CASSPLGQGNYGYTF | TGTGCCAGCAGCCCCCTTGGACAGGGGAACTATGGCTACACCTTC
TRBJ2-7 | NA | NA | TRBV9 | CASSAGAGADEQYF | TGTGCCAGCAGCGCCGGGGCGGGGGCGGACGAGCAGTACTTC
TRBJ2-1 | NA | NA | TRBV6-4 | CASREQGSSGNEQFF | TGTGCCAGCAGAGAACAGGGATCCAGTGGCAATGAGCAGTTCTTC
TRBJ2-2 | TRBD1 | NA | TRBV4-2 | CASSQGQGAGELFF | TGTGCCAGCAGCCAAGGACAGGGGGCCGGGGAGCTGTTTTTT
TRBJ2-7 | TRBD2 | NA | TRBV25-1 | CASSEGVAGLYEQYF | TGTGCCAGCAGTGAGGGGGTAGCGGGCCTCTACGAGCAGTACTTC
TRBJ2-7 | NA | NA | TRBV7-2 | CASSLEERVAYF | TGTGCCAGCAGCTTAGAAGAGAGGGTTGCGTACTTC
TRBJ1-2 | NA | once | TRBV29-1 | CSVITGLHGYTF | TGCAGCGTTATAACAGGGCTTCATGGCTACACCTTC
TRBJ1-1 | NA | NA | TRBV19 | CASNPGHLNTEAFF | TGTGCCAGTAACCCGGGACACCTGAACACTGAAGCTTTCTTT
TRBJ1-2 | NA | NA | TRBV2 | CASTAAGAKRSYGYTF | TGTGCCAGCACCGCCGCGGGGGCCAAGAGAAGCTATGGCTACACCTTC
TRBJ2-1 | TRBD2 | NA | TRBV6-5 | CASSLALAGANNEQFF | TGTGCCAGCAGTTTAGCCCTAGCGGGGGCGAACAATGAGCAGTTCTTC
TRBJ2-1 | TRBD2 | once | TRBV7-8 | CASRLAGNNEQFF | TGTGCCAGCAGACTAGCGGGAAACAATGAGCAGTTCTTC
TRBJ1-1 | NA | NA | TRBV20-1 | CSAGDTVNTEAFF | TGCAGTGCTGGTGACACTGTGAACACTGAAGCTTTCTTT
TRBJ1-3 | NA | NA | TRBV7-2 | CASSSVGVGGGNTIYF | TGTGCCAGCAGCTCAGTGGGAGTCGGGGGGGGAAACACCATATATTTT
TRBJ2-3 | TRBD1 | NA | TRBV6-5 | CASRAAGGADTQYF | TGTGCCAGCAGGGCAGCAGGGGGAGCAGATACGCAGTATTTT
TRBJ2-3 | TRBD1 | NA | TRBV2 | CASSGRTGELSRTDTQYF | TGTGCCAGCAGTGGGAGGACAGGGGAGTTATCCCGCACAGATACGCAGTATTTT
TRBJ2-7 | NA | NA | TRBV11-2 | CASARGATGYEQYF | TGTGCCAGCGCCAGGGGGGCTACCGGATACGAGCAGTACTTC
TRBJ1-2 | TRBD1 | NA | TRBV19 | CATSDRVNGYTF | TGTGCCACCTCGGACAGGGTAAATGGCTACACCTTC